This T cell receptor beta chain was sequenced in a study of cytomegalovirus exposure and HLA in healthy donors. Overall study results and limits: The study recorded 164 TCR beta chains that were cytomegalovirus-associated. V- and J-gene trimming in TCR beta was tied to a missense DCLRE1C variant by an analysis performed later.

Losses at the gene ends were 10 bases for V and 8 bases for J; bases not matched to a gene: 12. Per germline, CDR1 MNHNS and CDR2 SASEGT. CDR3 length: 14 residues. This clone appeared once. The antigen is undetermined. Primers for the PCR totalled 60 Vbeta and 13 Jbeta. TCRdb's table, derived via immunoSEQ multiplex PCR, lists solely in-frame clones and lacks some. Here the sample spans 150,000 to 180,000 clones, about four fifths being singletons. The sequenced material came from PBMCs. This sequence joins TRBV6-1 and TRBJ2-2, with 8 bases lining up with TRBD2. The receptor comes from a man aged 18-30 years in good health and CMV-seronegative. The CDR3 is CATRMGAGAGELFF. The CDR3 DNA sequence: TGTGCCACCAGAATGGGAGCGGGGGCTGGGGAGCTGTTTTTT.